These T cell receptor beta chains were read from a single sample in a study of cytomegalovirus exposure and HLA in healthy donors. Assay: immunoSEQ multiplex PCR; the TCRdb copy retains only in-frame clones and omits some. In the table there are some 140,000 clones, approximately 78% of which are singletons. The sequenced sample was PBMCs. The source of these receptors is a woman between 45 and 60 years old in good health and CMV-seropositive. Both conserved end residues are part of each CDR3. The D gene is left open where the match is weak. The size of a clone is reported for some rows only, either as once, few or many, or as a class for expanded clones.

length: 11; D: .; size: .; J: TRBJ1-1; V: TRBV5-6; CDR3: CASSLDTEAFF; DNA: TGTGCCAGCAGTCTAGACACTGAAGCTTTCTTT
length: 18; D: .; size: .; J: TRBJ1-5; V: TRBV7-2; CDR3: CASSLARAGGTGNQPQHF; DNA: TGTGCCAGCAGCTTAGCGCGGGCGGGGGGCACGGGCAATCAGCCCCAGCATTTT
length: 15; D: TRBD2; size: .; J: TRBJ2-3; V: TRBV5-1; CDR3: CASRGLAGFTDTQYF; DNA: TGCGCCAGCAGGGGACTAGCGGGGTTCACAGATACGCAGTATTTT
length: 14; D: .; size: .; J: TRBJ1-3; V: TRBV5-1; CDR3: CASSYDSYGNTIYF; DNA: TGCGCCAGCAGCTATGACAGCTACGGAAACACCATATATTTT
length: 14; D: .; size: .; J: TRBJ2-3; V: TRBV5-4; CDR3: CASSLRGVPDTQYF; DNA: TGTGCCAGCAGCTTACGCGGGGTCCCAGATACGCAGTATTTT
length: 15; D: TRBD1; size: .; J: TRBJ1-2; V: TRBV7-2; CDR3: CASSSEGQTNYGYTF; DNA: TGTGCCAGCAGCTCAGAGGGACAGACTAACTATGGCTACACCTTC
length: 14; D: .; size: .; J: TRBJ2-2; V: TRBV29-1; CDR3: CSVRSAGKDGELFF; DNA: TGCAGCGTTAGGTCGGCAGGGAAGGACGGGGAGCTGTTTTTT
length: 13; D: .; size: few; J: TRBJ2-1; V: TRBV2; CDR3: CASIKEVGHEQFF; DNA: TGTGCCAGCATCAAAGAGGTGGGGCATGAGCAGTTCTTC
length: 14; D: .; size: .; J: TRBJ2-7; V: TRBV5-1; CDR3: CASSLLMGSREQYF; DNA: TGCGCCAGCAGCTTGCTCATGGGCAGTCGAGAGCAGTACTTC
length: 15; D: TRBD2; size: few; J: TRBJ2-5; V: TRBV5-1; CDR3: CASSSLAGTQETQYF; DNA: TGCGCCAGCAGCTCACTAGCGGGGACCCAAGAGACCCAGTACTTC
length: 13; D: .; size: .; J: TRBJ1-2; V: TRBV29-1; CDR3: CSVEESVNYGYTF; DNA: TGCAGCGTTGAAGAGTCGGTAAACTATGGCTACACCTTC
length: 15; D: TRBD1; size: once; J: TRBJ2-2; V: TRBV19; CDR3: CASSPQGSVTGELFF; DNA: TGTGCCAGTAGTCCACAGGGGTCGGTCACCGGGGAGCTGTTTTTT
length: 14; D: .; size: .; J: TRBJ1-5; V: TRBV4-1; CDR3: CASSLWDTNQPQHF; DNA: TGCGCCAGCAGCCTCTGGGACACAAATCAGCCCCAGCATTTT
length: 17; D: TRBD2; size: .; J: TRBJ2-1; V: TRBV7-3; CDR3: CASSLSVPGLAGDEQFF; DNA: TGTGCCAGCAGCTTATCCGTCCCGGGACTAGCGGGCGATGAGCAGTTCTTC
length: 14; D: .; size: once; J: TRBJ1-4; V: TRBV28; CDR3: CASSLQFFFEKLFF; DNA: TGTGCCAGCAGTTTACAGTTCTTTTTTGAAAAACTGTTTTTT
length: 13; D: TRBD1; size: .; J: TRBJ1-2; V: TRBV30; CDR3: CAWSQGADYGYTF; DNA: TGTGCCTGGAGTCAGGGGGCTGACTATGGCTACACCTTC
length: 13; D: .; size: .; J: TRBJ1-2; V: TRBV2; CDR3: CASSVSVSYGYTF; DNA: TGTGCCAGCAGTGTATCGGTTTCCTATGGCTACACCTTC
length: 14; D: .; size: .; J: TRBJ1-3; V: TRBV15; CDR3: CATSRDTAKNTIYF; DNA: TGTGCCACCAGCCGTGACACAGCTAAAAACACCATATATTTT
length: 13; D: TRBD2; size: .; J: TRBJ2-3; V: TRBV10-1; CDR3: CASSGTSKDTQYF; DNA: TGCGCCAGCAGTGGGACTAGTAAAGATACGCAGTATTTT
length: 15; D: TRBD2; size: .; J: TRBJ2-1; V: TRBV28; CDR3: CASSTLAGGLNEQFF; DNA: TGTGCCAGCAGCACCCTAGCGGGGGGGCTCAATGAGCAGTTCTTC
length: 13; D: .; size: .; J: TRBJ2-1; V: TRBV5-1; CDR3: CASSFGGANEQFF; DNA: TGCGCCAGCAGCTTTGGGGGGGCCAATGAGCAGTTCTTC
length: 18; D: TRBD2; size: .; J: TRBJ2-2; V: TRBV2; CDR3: CASSELKRGYMGTGELFF; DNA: TGTGCCAGCAGTGAACTAAAGCGGGGGTACATGGGCACCGGGGAGCTGTTTTTT
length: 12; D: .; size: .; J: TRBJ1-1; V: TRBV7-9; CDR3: CASSFSTAEAFF; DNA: TGTGCCAGCAGCTTCTCGACTGCTGAAGCTTTCTTT
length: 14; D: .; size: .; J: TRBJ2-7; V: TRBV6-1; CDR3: CASSEQGQIHEQYF; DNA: TGTGCCAGCAGTGAACAGGGTCAGATCCACGAGCAGTACTTC
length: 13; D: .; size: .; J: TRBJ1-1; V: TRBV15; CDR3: CATSRDLGVAAFF; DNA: TGTGCCACCAGCAGAGACTTAGGGGTTGCAGCTTTCTTT
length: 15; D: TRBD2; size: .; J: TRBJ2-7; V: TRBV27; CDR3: CASTQTSGSGYEQYF; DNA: TGTGCCAGCACCCAGACTAGCGGGAGTGGGTACGAGCAGTACTTC
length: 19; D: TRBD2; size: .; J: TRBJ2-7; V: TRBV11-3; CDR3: CASSLDSNRWREGIYEQYF; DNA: TGTGCCAGCAGCTTAGATTCAAATAGGTGGCGGGAGGGAATTTACGAGCAGTACTTC
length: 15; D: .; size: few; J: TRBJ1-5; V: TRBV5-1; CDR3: CASSPFGGLRQPQHF; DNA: TGCGCCAGCAGCCCCTTCGGGGGGCTCAGGCAGCCCCAGCATTTT
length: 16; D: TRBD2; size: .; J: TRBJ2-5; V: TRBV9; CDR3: CASSPRLAGYQETQYF; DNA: TGTGCCAGCAGCCCCCGACTAGCGGGCTACCAAGAGACCCAGTACTTC
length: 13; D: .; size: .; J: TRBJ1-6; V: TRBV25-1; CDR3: CASSDSSLSPLHF; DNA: TGTGCCAGCAGTGATTCGAGCCTTTCACCCCTCCACTTT
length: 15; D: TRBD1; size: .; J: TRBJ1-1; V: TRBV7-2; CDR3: CASSFTDRGGLGAFF; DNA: TGTGCCAGCAGCTTCACTGACAGGGGAGGCCTTGGAGCTTTCTTT
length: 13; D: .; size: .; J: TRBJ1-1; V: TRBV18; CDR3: CASSPAGNTEAFF; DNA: TGTGCCAGCTCACCAGCGGGAAACACTGAAGCTTTCTTT
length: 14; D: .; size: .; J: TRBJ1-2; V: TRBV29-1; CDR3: CSVPGRSQGSGYTF; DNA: TGCAGCGTCCCCGGGAGGAGTCAGGGCAGTGGCTACACCTTC
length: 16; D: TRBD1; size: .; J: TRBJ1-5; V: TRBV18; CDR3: CASSPASRTGKQPQHF; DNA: TGTGCCAGCTCACCAGCTAGTCGGACAGGGAAACAGCCCCAGCATTTT
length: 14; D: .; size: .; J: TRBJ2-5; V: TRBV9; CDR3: CASSAGQPQETQYF; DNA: TGTGCCAGCAGCGCTGGACAGCCTCAAGAGACCCAGTACTTC
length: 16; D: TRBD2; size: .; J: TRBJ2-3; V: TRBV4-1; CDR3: CASSPLAGGPGDTQYF; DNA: TGCGCCAGCAGTCCTCTAGCGGGGGGGCCCGGAGATACGCAGTATTTT
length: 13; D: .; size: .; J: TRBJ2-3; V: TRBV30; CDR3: CAWSVLRGNTQYF; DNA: TGTGCCTGGAGTGTACTAAGGGGAAATACGCAGTATTTT
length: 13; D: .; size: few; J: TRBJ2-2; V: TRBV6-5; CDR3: CASSPPGTGELFF; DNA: TGTGCCAGCAGTCCACCAGGGACCGGGGAGCTGTTTTTT
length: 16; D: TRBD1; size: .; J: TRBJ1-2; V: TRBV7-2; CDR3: CASSRPLGQANYGYTF; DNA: TGTGCCAGCAGCCGACCTCTAGGACAGGCTAACTATGGCTACACCTTC
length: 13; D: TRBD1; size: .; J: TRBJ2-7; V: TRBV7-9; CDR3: CSSSLQGPLEQYF; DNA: TGTTCCAGCAGCTTACAGGGGCCCCTAGAGCAGTACTTC
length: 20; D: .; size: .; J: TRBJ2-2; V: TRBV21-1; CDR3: CASSKDGTSGVMVATGELFF; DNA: TGTGCCAGCAGCAAAGATGGGACTAGCGGGGTAATGGTCGCAACCGGGGAGCTGTTTTTT
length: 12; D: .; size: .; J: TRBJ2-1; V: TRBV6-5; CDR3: CASSEIGASPVF; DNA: TGTGCCAGTTCCGAAATTGGAGCTAGTCCCGTCTTC
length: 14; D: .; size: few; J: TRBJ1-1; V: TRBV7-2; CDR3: CASSLDRTNTEAFF; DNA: TGTGCCAGCAGCTTAGACAGGACGAACACTGAAGCTTTCTTT
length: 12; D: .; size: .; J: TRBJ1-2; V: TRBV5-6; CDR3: CASSTADYGYTF; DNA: TGTGCCAGCAGCACCGCGGACTATGGCTACACCTTC
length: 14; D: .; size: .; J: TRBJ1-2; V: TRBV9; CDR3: CASSPHRSNYGYTF; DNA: TGTGCCAGCAGCCCCCACAGGAGTAACTATGGCTACACCTTC
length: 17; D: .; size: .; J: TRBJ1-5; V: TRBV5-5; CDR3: CASSLQQDINSNQPQHF; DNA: TGTGCCAGCAGCTTGCAACAGGACATAAATAGCAATCAGCCCCAGCATTTT
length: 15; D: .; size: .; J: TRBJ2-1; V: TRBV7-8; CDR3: CASSPQRVPYNEQFF; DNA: TGTGCCAGCAGCCCCCAGCGGGTGCCCTACAATGAGCAGTTCTTC
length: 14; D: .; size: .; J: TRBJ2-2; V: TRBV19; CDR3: CASSILRNTGELFF; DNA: TGTGCCAGTAGCATTCTTAGGAACACCGGGGAGCTGTTTTTT
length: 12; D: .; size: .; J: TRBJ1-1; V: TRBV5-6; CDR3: CASSLRVAEAFF; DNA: TGTGCCAGCAGCTTACGTGTAGCTGAAGCTTTCTTT
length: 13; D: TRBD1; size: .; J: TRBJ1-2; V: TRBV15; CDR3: CATSKDRVHGYTF; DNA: TGTGCCACCAGCAAGGACAGGGTCCATGGCTACACCTTC
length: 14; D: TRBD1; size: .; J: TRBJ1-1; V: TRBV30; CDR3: CACLRAGGLTEAFF; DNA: TGTGCCTGTCTAAGGGCAGGGGGATTGACTGAAGCTTTCTTT
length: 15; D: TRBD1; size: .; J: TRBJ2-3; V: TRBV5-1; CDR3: CASSLGTGHTDTQYF; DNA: TGCGCCAGCAGCTTGGGGACAGGCCACACAGATACGCAGTATTTT
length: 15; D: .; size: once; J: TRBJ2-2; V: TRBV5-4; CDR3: CASSSQGRSTGELFF; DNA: TGTGCCAGCAGCTCTCAGGGCAGGTCGACCGGGGAGCTGTTTTTT
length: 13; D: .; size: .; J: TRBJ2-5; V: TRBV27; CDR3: CASSLWQQETQYF; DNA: TGTGCCAGCAGTTTATGGCAGCAAGAGACCCAGTACTTC
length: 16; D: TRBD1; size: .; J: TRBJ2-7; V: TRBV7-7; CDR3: CASSLDGTGAGYEQYF; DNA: TGTGCTAGCAGCTTAGACGGGACAGGGGCCGGATACGAGCAGTACTTC
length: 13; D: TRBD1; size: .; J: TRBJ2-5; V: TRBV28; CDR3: CASRVQGAETQYF; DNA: TGTGCCAGCAGGGTGCAGGGGGCGGAGACCCAGTACTTC
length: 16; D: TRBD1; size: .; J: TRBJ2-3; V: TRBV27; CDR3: CASSRFNRGATDTQYF; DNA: TGTGCCAGCAGTCGGTTTAACAGGGGGGCCACAGATACGCAGTATTTT
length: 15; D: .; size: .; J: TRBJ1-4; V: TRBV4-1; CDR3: CASSPPQGGGEKLFF; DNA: TGCGCCAGCAGCCCCCCCCAGGGAGGGGGTGAAAAACTGTTTTTT